Listed here are 9 T cell receptor beta chains from one sample, sequenced in a study of T cell clones after liver transplantation. Sequencing used immunoSEQ multiplex PCR; TCRdb keeps in-frame clones, though not all of them. The data contain 75,000 to 85,000 clones, less than 90% of them singletons. The input for sequencing was CD4+ T cells from blood, taken at the 22-month timepoint. Every receptor here comes from a human patient who received a liver transplant. Some T cells may be provided by the graft donor.

As to this clone: It is unclear where the CDR3 begins or ends on the DNA, so no DNA is shown, and the CDR3 is as TCRdb lists it. This rearrangement joins TRBV6-5 to TRBJ2-5; whether TRBD1, the table's D call, matches the DNA was not checked. The CDR3 is 15 amino acids long, termini counted. Germline CDR1 and CDR2: MNHEY and SVGAGI. CDR3 amino acids: CASAVGWGTQETRYF.

The chain joins TRBV5-1 to TRBJ2-1; D is possibly TRBD1 (5 bases). CDR3 length: 14 residues. V dropped 0 bases and J dropped 6 bases, with 10 bases sitting between them. Germline V gives CDR1 SGHRS, CDR2 YFSETQ. CDR3 DNA sequence: TGCGCCAGCAGCTTGGTGGCAGGGATCAATGAGCAGTTCTTC. Protein: CASSLVAGINEQFF.

The chain combines TRBV7-9 with TRBJ1-3; D gene unclear. V was shortened by 4 bases and J by 0 bases, with 13 bases between the two germline ends. Germline loops: CDR1 SEHNR, CDR2 FQNEAQ (reference sequence). The CDR3 is 16 amino acids. The CDR3 DNA reads TGTGCCAGCAGCTACAGAGGCTCAGACTCTGGAAACACCATATATTTT. Translated: CASSYRGSDSGNTIYF.

This clone ranks as medium-sized (0.01 to 0.1%). This chain connects TRBV5-1 to TRBJ1-1; TRBD1 might be the D (6 bases). The CDR3 extends over 15 amino acids. The V end was cut by 0 bases, the J end by 5 bases, with 14 bases between. In germline, CDR1 is SGHRS, CDR2 YFSETQ. The CDR3 nucleotides are TGCGCCAGCAGCTTGGTAACAGGGTCTGCGACTGAAGCTTTCTTT. This translates into CASSLVTGSATEAFF.

The chain recombines TRBV6-4 with TRBJ2-2, with TRBD1 matching over 9 bases. The germline CDR1 and CDR2 sequences are MRHNA and SNTAGT. With V trimmed by 4 bases and J by 4 bases, 4 bases remained unmatched. This CDR3 spans 15 amino acids. CDR3 amino acids: CASSAQGQGTGELFF. The CDR3 DNA reads as TGTGCCAGCAGTGCTCAGGGACAGGGCACCGGGGAGCTGTTTTTT.

This clone was seen once. The chain uses TRBV5-4 and TRBJ2-7; either TRBD1 or TRBD2 may supply D (5 bases each). The CDR3 extends over 13 amino acids. Germline CDR1 and CDR2: SGHNT and YYREEE (reference sequence). Trimming cost V 4 bases and J 7 bases, with 15 bases left between them. The CDR3 protein is CASSPDSRGEQYF. CDR3 sequence (DNA): TGTGCCAGCAGCCCGGACTCAAGGGGAGAGCAGTACTTC.

The chain combines TRBV7-2 with TRBJ2-7; perhaps TRBD1 as D (7 bases). The CDR3 sequence is 14 residues long. The germline V gene has CDR1 SGHTA and CDR2 FQGNSA. The ends were cut back, 1 base at V and 2 bases at J, with 9 bases in the middle. The CDR3: CASSLGRGAYEQYF. CDR3 DNA sequence: TGTGCCAGCAGCTTAGGCAGGGGGGCCTACGAGCAGTACTTC. The full variable domain, rest sourced from reference TRBV7-2 and TRBJ2-7, is GAGVSQSPSNKVTEKGKDVELRCDPISGHTALYWYRQSLGQGLEFLIYFQGNSAPDKSGLPSDRFSAERTGGSVSTLTIQRTQQEDSAVYLCASSLGRGAYEQYFGPGTRLTVT.

The chain carries TRBV7-3 and TRBJ2-5; D is unclear. The CDR3 runs to 13 residues. V lost 3 bases to trimming and J lost 4 bases, with 9 bases between them. Germline V gives CDR1 SGHTA, CDR2 FQGTGA. CDR3 in DNA: TGTGCCAGCAGCTTTGTGGGTGGAGAGACCCAGTACTTC. It encodes CASSFVGGETQYF.

The V gene is TRBV29-1, the J gene TRBJ2-3; 7 nucleotides agree with TRBD1. Germline loops: CDR1 SQVTM, CDR2 ANQGSEA. This CDR3 spans 14 amino acids. Germline trimming cut 6 bases from V and 3 bases from J; bases unmatched to any gene: 9. The CDR3 spells CSVKTGIGTDTQYF. In DNA, the CDR3 is TGCAGCGTCAAGACAGGGATAGGTACAGATACGCAGTATTTT.